What follows are 15 T cell receptor beta chains derived from one specimen sequenced in a study of T cells in Graves' hyperthyroidism and ophthalmopathy. RNA transcripts yielded amplified TCR beta CDR3 regions. A first-round RT-PCR of the TCR CDR3 used the HTBI primer set. TCRdb re-analysed the multiplex PCR reads in MiXCR, keeping a single row per CDR3 protein. The sample includes 480,000 or so distinct CDR3 sequences, 46% of them seen just once. Material for sequencing was peripheral blood or thyroid tissue (not recorded which). All receptors come from an adult woman with Graves' disease, either hyperthyroidism or ophthalmopathy (not recorded which).

V and J are TRBV20-1 and TRBJ1-6; a possible D gene is TRBD1 (5 bases). The V end lost 6 bases, the J end lost 5 bases, and 14 bases lay between the germline ends. Germline values: CDR1 DFQATT, CDR2 SNEGSKA (reference sequence). This CDR3 comprises 14 residues. CDR3 coding DNA: TGCAGTGCAAACTCCGGGGCCAATAATTCACCCCTCCACTTT. It is translated as CSANSGANNSPLHF.

The chain combines TRBV20-1 with TRBJ1-5; a possible D gene is TRBD1 (6 bases). The CDR3 has 12 residues. Germline loops: CDR1 DFQATT, CDR2 SNEGSKA (reference sequence). The CDR3 region is CNDGQTNQPQHF. The DNA of the CDR3 is TGCAATGACGGACAGACCAATCAGCCCCAGCATTTT.

CDR3 protein: CASSRPSGFGEETQYF. The CDR3 nucleotides are TGTGCCAGCAGTCGACCTAGTGGTTTTGGGGAAGAGACCCAGTACTTC. This chain uses TRBV9 with TRBJ2-5; D unclear. CDR1 SGDLS and CDR2 YYNGEE come from the germline V gene. The CDR3 is made up of 16 amino acids. V shed 5 bases and J shed 3 bases, with 20 bases lying between them.

This clonotype was picked up many times. This chain links TRBV7-2 with TRBJ2-1, with D unclear. Trimming stripped 2 bases from V and 4 bases from J, with 9 bases between. The CDR3 is 14 amino acids. CDR1 is SGHTA, CDR2 FQGNSA, per germline. CDR3 sequence reads: CASSLIVTYNEQFF. In DNA form, the CDR3 reads TGTGCCAGCAGCTTAATTGTCACATACAATGAGCAGTTCTTC.

V and J are TRBV11-3 and TRBJ2-1, with TRBD2 matching 11 bases. This CDR3 spans 15 amino acids. Germline-derived CDR1 and CDR2 are SGHNT and YENEEA. J lost 7 bases, V lost 3 bases, and 5 bases had no gene match. The CDR3 loop reads CASSFGTSGPNEQFF. As DNA, the CDR3 is TGTGCCAGCAGCTTCGGGACTAGCGGACCTAATGAGCAGTTCTTC.

Many counts were recorded for this clonotype. The chain combines TRBV11-2 with TRBJ2-6; tentative D call: TRBD2 (6 bases). The germline CDR1 and CDR2 sequences are SGHAT and FQNNGV. V gave up 1 base and J gave up 0 bases, with 10 bases separating them. The CDR3 length is 17 residues. The CDR3 is CASSLGGLYSGANVLTF. CDR3 coding DNA: TGTGCCAGCAGCTTAGGGGGACTCTACTCTGGGGCCAACGTCCTGACTTTC.

This clonotype has ten or more counts. V and J are TRBV10-3 and TRBJ2-5; D is undetermined. The germline V and J ends were trimmed by 5 bases and 1 base, with 11 bases remaining between them. The CDR3 extends over 14 amino acids. Germline lookup yields CDR1 ENHRY and CDR2 SYGVKD. The CDR3 nucleotides are TGTGCCATCAGTCGGAAGTCGGGCCAAGAGACCCAGTACTTC. It translates to CAISRKSGQETQYF.

The chain couples TRBV15 to TRBJ2-2; D is possibly TRBD2 (7 bases). In germline, CDR1 is LNHNV, CDR2 YYDKDF (reference sequence). The CDR3 extends over 16 amino acids. Deletions cut 6 bases from V and 4 bases from J, with 18 bases between. The CDR3 DNA reads TGTGCCACCAGTAGGAGGGGGGGCCTATTCACCGGGGAGCTGTTTTTT. This codes for CATSRRGGLFTGELFF.

This clonotype occurred many times. This chain connects TRBV29-1 to TRBJ1-1; D remains ambiguous. Germline values: CDR1 SQVTM, CDR2 ANQGSEA. This CDR3 has 13 amino acids. V gave up 2 bases and J gave up 3 bases, with 10 bases separating them. CDR3 in DNA: TGCAGCGTTGAAAGAAATTCGGACACTGAAGCTTTCTTT. It encodes CSVERNSDTEAFF.

Worth noting for this clonotype: This may stem from a read error, because a much larger clone lies one nucleotide away. The chain is built from TRBV10-3 and TRBJ1-2; tentative D call: TRBD1 (6 bases). V was cut by 10 bases and J by 8 bases, with 17 bases left in between. The CDR3 covers 12 residues. CDR1 is ENHRY, CDR2 SYGVKD, per germline. For the CDR3, the DNA is TGTGCCACCCCTGAGGACGGGGGCGGCTACACCTTC. This sequence encodes CATPEDGGGYTF.

The rearrangement links TRBV10-3 to TRBJ1-1; 10 bases are a match to TRBD1. Germline loops: CDR1 ENHRY, CDR2 SYGVKD. The CDR3 loop spans 16 amino acids. Trimming removed 5 bases from V and 4 bases from J; junction bases left unmatched: 10. CDR3 protein: CAISPSGGTGATEAFF. As DNA, the CDR3 is TGTGCCATCAGTCCCTCAGGGGGGACAGGGGCCACTGAAGCTTTCTTT.

The rearrangement links TRBV15 to TRBJ2-2; no definite D call. The germline CDR1 and CDR2 sequences are LNHNV and YYDKDF (reference sequence). Trimming left V 4 bases short and J 5 bases short, with 5 bases between. The CDR3 contains 12 residues. In nucleotides, the CDR3 is TGTGCCACCAGCAAAGAGACCGGGGAGCTGTTTTTT. This sequence encodes CATSKETGELFF.

The chain has TRBV9 and TRBJ1-2, with D unclear. Germline V gene sequence: CDR1 SGDLS, CDR2 YYNGEE. Trimming stripped 3 bases from V and 8 bases from J, with 14 bases between. This CDR3 contains 13 residues. CDR3 sequence: CASSERPMRGYTF. CDR3 in DNA: TGTGCCAGCAGCGAGAGACCCATGAGGGGCTACACCTTC.

This rearrangement joins TRBV7-2 to TRBJ1-2; unclear D gene. Germline assignment: CDR1 SGHTA and CDR2 FQGNSA. The CDR3 length is 16 residues. Trimming removed 8 bases at V and 0 bases at J, with 19 bases between. The CDR3 spells CASGLEGGPANYGYTF. The CDR3 DNA sequence: TGTGCCAGCGGATTGGAGGGAGGGCCTGCTAACTATGGCTACACCTTC.

The gene calls are TRBV2 and TRBJ1-6; perhaps TRBD1 as D (5 bases). Trimming took off 6 bases at V and 4 bases at J, with 10 bases between the two ends. Germline values: CDR1 SNHLY, CDR2 FYNNEI. CDR3 size: 14 residues. CDR3 in amino acids: CASSVGGYNSPLHF. CDR3 nucleotides: TGTGCCAGCAGCGTCGGGGGTTATAATTCACCCCTCCACTTT.